This TCR beta chain came from a study of blood T cell repertoires in COVID-19. This CDR3 has 15 amino acids. Germline V gene data show CDR1 as DFQATT and CDR2 as SNEGSKA (reference sequence). Trimming cost V 3 bases and J 7 bases; bases outside gene matches: 11. Sequencing was performed with immunoSEQ multiplex PCR; in TCRdb, only in-frame clones are kept and a portion is missing. Of some 150,000 clones listed, around four fifths were seen once; the top ten hold roughly two fifths. This sequence joins TRBV20-1 and TRBJ1-2, with 10 positions matching TRBD1. This TCR derives from a human donor in a cohort sampled during active COVID-19. Sample: peripheral blood. The DNA of the CDR3 is TGCAGTGCTAGTTCTGCGGGACAGGGGAATCTTGGCTACACCTTC. Amino acid sequence: CSASSAGQGNLGYTF.